Listed below are T cell receptor beta chains from one sample, sequenced in a study of cytomegalovirus exposure and HLA in healthy donors. TCRdb's copy holds only in-frame clones and misses some; the assay was immunoSEQ multiplex PCR. The sample holds around 160,000 clones, approximately 84% seen once. Sequenced sample: PBMCs. These receptors all come from a man in his thirties or forties in good health and CMV-seropositive. Both conserved end residues are part of each CDR3. The order of the fields is J gene, clone size, D gene, V gene, CDR3 protein, CDR3 DNA. A D gene is named only where the DNA matches it firmly. Rows may omit the clone size; those that give it use once, few, many or a size class.

J: TRBJ2-1
size: NA
D: TRBD2
V: TRBV7-8
CDR3: CASSPQVAGSSYNEQFF
DNA: TGTGCCAGCAGCCCGCAAGTAGCGGGAAGCTCCTACAATGAGCAGTTCTTC

J: TRBJ2-1
size: NA
D: TRBD2
V: TRBV11-2
CDR3: CASSWTSASYNEQFF
DNA: TGTGCCAGCAGCTGGACTAGCGCCTCCTACAATGAGCAGTTCTTC

J: TRBJ2-2
size: NA
D: NA
V: TRBV4-1
CDR3: CASSQFRGTGELFF
DNA: TGCGCCAGCAGCCAGTTTAGAGGAACCGGGGAGCTGTTTTTT

J: TRBJ1-1
size: NA
D: NA
V: TRBV9
CDR3: CASSTQGGNIEAFF
DNA: TGTGCCAGCAGCACACAGGGTGGGAACATTGAAGCTTTCTTT

J: TRBJ1-5
size: NA
D: NA
V: TRBV18
CDR3: CASSPPGSEEQPQHF
DNA: TGTGCCAGCTCACCACCAGGCAGTGAGGAGCAGCCCCAGCATTTT

J: TRBJ2-2
size: NA
D: TRBD2
V: TRBV7-2
CDR3: CASSQGALAGVNTGELFF
DNA: TGTGCCAGCAGCCAAGGGGCACTAGCGGGGGTGAACACCGGGGAGCTGTTTTTT

J: TRBJ2-3
size: NA
D: NA
V: TRBV19
CDR3: CASRGRADTQYF
DNA: TGTGCCAGTAGAGGGAGAGCAGATACGCAGTATTTT

J: TRBJ1-2
size: few
D: NA
V: TRBV4-1
CDR3: CASSQDRNRVNGYTF
DNA: TGCGCCAGCAGCCAAGATAGAAACAGGGTCAATGGCTACACCTTC

J: TRBJ1-3
size: NA
D: NA
V: TRBV5-1
CDR3: CASSLAPTAGNTIYF
DNA: TGCGCCAGCAGCTTGGCTCCTACGGCTGGAAACACCATATATTTT

J: TRBJ1-1
size: NA
D: NA
V: TRBV15
CDR3: CATSREPGDVPEAFF
DNA: TGTGCCACCAGCAGAGAACCGGGGGATGTCCCCGAAGCTTTCTTT

J: TRBJ1-4
size: NA
D: NA
V: TRBV9
CDR3: CASSVVSGHREKLFF
DNA: TGTGCCAGCAGCGTAGTGAGCGGCCATCGCGAAAAACTGTTTTTT

J: TRBJ1-5
size: NA
D: TRBD1
V: TRBV19
CDR3: CASNHDRVQPQHF
DNA: TGTGCCAGTAACCATGACAGGGTTCAGCCCCAGCATTTT

J: TRBJ2-1
size: NA
D: NA
V: TRBV5-1
CDR3: CASSLRVNGVPYNEQFF
DNA: TGCGCCAGCAGCTTGAGGGTGAACGGGGTTCCCTACAATGAGCAGTTCTTC

J: TRBJ2-5
size: NA
D: NA
V: TRBV27
CDR3: CASSGTSGLPQYF
DNA: TGTGCCAGCAGCGGGACCTCGGGACTCCCTCAGTACTTC

J: TRBJ2-3
size: NA
D: TRBD2
V: TRBV13
CDR3: CASSQGLASTDTQYF
DNA: TGTGCCAGCAGCCAGGGACTAGCCAGCACAGATACGCAGTATTTT

J: TRBJ2-1
size: NA
D: NA
V: TRBV30
CDR3: CAWAWASNNEQFF
DNA: TGTGCCTGGGCGTGGGCGTCCAACAATGAGCAGTTCTTC

J: TRBJ2-7
size: NA
D: NA
V: TRBV7-6
CDR3: CASSLTTAGTLDEQYF
DNA: TGTGCCAGCAGCTTAACTACCGCCGGGACTCTCGACGAGCAGTACTTC

J: TRBJ1-1
size: NA
D: TRBD1
V: TRBV9
CDR3: CASSPSPGGRKAFF
DNA: TGTGCCAGCAGCCCCTCCCCAGGGGGACGAAAAGCTTTCTTT

J: TRBJ2-3
size: NA
D: TRBD1
V: TRBV5-6
CDR3: CASRTGTATDTQYF
DNA: TGTGCCAGCAGAACCGGGACAGCCACAGATACGCAGTATTTT

J: TRBJ2-2
size: NA
D: TRBD2
V: TRBV25-1
CDR3: CASSGDYLGRELFF
DNA: TGTGCCAGCAGTGGGGACTACCTGGGAAGGGAGCTGTTTTTT

J: TRBJ2-2
size: once
D: NA
V: TRBV5-4
CDR3: CASSLPRDSNTGELFF
DNA: TGTGCCAGCAGCTTGCCGCGGGACAGCAACACCGGGGAGCTGTTTTTT

J: TRBJ1-5
size: NA
D: TRBD1
V: TRBV5-6
CDR3: CASSHRQGANQPQHF
DNA: TGTGCCAGCAGCCACCGGCAGGGGGCTAATCAGCCCCAGCATTTT

J: TRBJ1-1
size: NA
D: TRBD1
V: TRBV14
CDR3: CASSHTGGRDTEAFF
DNA: TGTGCCAGCAGCCATACAGGGGGACGGGACACTGAAGCTTTCTTT

J: TRBJ2-7
size: NA
D: NA
V: TRBV28
CDR3: CASSHRFGEQYF
DNA: TGTGCCAGCAGTCACAGGTTTGGCGAGCAGTACTTC

J: TRBJ1-4
size: NA
D: TRBD1
V: TRBV28
CDR3: CASSLSDLTGPYEKLFF
DNA: TGTGCCAGCAGTTTATCTGACTTGACAGGGCCCTATGAAAAACTGTTTTTT

J: TRBJ2-1
size: NA
D: TRBD2
V: TRBV4-1
CDR3: CASSRAGVGNEQFF
DNA: TGCGCCAGCAGCCGTGCGGGAGTGGGGAATGAGCAGTTCTTC

J: TRBJ1-3
size: NA
D: NA
V: TRBV28
CDR3: CASSLSTGAGNTIYF
DNA: TGTGCCAGCAGTTTATCGACCGGAGCGGGAAACACCATATATTTT

J: TRBJ1-1
size: NA
D: NA
V: TRBV5-6
CDR3: CASSSQEDTEAFF
DNA: TGTGCCAGCAGCTCCCAGGAGGACACTGAAGCTTTCTTT

J: TRBJ1-5
size: NA
D: NA
V: TRBV6-1
CDR3: CASSDQGGSNQPQHF
DNA: TGTGCCAGCAGTGACCAGGGAGGTAGCAATCAGCCCCAGCATTTT

J: TRBJ2-7
size: NA
D: TRBD1
V: TRBV18
CDR3: CASSSEQGASYEQYF
DNA: TGTGCCAGCTCATCCGAACAGGGGGCCTCCTACGAGCAGTACTTC

J: TRBJ2-5
size: NA
D: NA
V: TRBV5-1
CDR3: CASSLEGEGRETQYF
DNA: TGCGCCAGCAGCTTGGAGGGGGAGGGCCGAGAGACCCAGTACTTC

J: TRBJ2-2
size: NA
D: NA
V: TRBV11-2
CDR3: CASSLASGYTGELFF
DNA: TGTGCCAGCAGCTTAGCGTCAGGGTACACCGGGGAGCTGTTTTTT

J: TRBJ1-3
size: few
D: NA
V: TRBV9
CDR3: CASSVDGTGNTIYF
DNA: TGTGCCAGCAGCGTAGACGGGACTGGAAACACCATATATTTT

J: TRBJ2-7
size: NA
D: NA
V: TRBV6-5
CDR3: CASSYSLTEGAYEQYF
DNA: TGTGCCAGCAGTTACTCGTTGACCGAGGGGGCCTACGAGCAGTACTTC

J: TRBJ2-7
size: NA
D: TRBD1
V: TRBV18
CDR3: CASSRTGSRFGYEQYF
DNA: TGTGCCAGCTCAAGGACAGGGAGCCGCTTTGGCTACGAGCAGTACTTC

J: TRBJ2-2
size: NA
D: TRBD2
V: TRBV9
CDR3: CASSVGTSGNTGELFF
DNA: TGTGCCAGCAGCGTTGGGACTAGCGGGAACACCGGGGAGCTGTTTTTT

J: TRBJ2-5
size: NA
D: NA
V: TRBV23-1
CDR3: CASSQSITMVGAQETQYF
DNA: TGCGCCAGCAGTCAATCGATAACCATGGTAGGGGCCCAAGAGACCCAGTACTTC

J: TRBJ1-1
size: NA
D: NA
V: TRBV7-9
CDR3: CASSLEQQAFF
DNA: TGTGCCAGCAGCTTAGAACAGCAAGCTTTCTTT

J: TRBJ2-3
size: NA
D: TRBD2
V: TRBV28
CDR3: CASSLPGTSGKDTQYF
DNA: TGTGCCAGCAGTCTCCCCGGGACTAGCGGGAAAGATACGCAGTATTTT

J: TRBJ1-4
size: NA
D: NA
V: TRBV28
CDR3: CASSLVDAGEKLFF
DNA: TGTGCCAGCAGTTTAGTGGACGCAGGGGAAAAACTGTTTTTT

J: TRBJ2-5
size: NA
D: NA
V: TRBV9
CDR3: CASSPYLGVQETQYF
DNA: TGTGCCAGCAGCCCTTACCTAGGGGTCCAAGAGACCCAGTACTTC

J: TRBJ1-6
size: NA
D: TRBD1
V: TRBV5-1
CDR3: CASSEERQGNSPLHF
DNA: TGCGCCAGCAGTGAAGAGAGACAGGGGAATTCACCCCTCCACTTT

J: TRBJ2-2
size: NA
D: TRBD1
V: TRBV7-6
CDR3: CASSSGTVLTGELFF
DNA: TGTGCCAGCAGCTCAGGGACAGTCCTCACCGGGGAGCTGTTTTTT

J: TRBJ2-7
size: NA
D: TRBD1
V: TRBV5-4
CDR3: CASSPTGQGAPEQYF
DNA: TGTGCCAGCAGCCCCACTGGACAGGGGGCGCCCGAGCAGTACTTC

J: TRBJ1-4
size: NA
D: TRBD1
V: TRBV19
CDR3: CASSLGQTPTNEKLFF
DNA: TGTGCCAGTTCTCTGGGACAGACTCCAACTAATGAAAAACTGTTTTTT